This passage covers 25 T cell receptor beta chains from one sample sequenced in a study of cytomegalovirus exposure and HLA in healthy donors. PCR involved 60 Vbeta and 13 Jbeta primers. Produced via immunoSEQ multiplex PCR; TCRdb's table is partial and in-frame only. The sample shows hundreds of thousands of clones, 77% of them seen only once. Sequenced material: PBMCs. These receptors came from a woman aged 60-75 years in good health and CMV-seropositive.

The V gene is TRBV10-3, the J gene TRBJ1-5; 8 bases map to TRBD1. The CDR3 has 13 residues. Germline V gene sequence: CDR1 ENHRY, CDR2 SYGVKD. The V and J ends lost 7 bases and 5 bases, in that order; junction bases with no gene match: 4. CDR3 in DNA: TGTGCCATCAACCCGGACAGGGATCAGCCCCAGCATTTT. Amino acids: CAINPDRDQPQHF.

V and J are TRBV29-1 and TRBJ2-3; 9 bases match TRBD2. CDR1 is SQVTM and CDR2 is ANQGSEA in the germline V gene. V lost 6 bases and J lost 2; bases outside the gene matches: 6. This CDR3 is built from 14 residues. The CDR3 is CSVRVAGATDTQYF. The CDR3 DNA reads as TGCAGCGTAAGGGTAGCGGGAGCCACAGATACGCAGTATTTT.

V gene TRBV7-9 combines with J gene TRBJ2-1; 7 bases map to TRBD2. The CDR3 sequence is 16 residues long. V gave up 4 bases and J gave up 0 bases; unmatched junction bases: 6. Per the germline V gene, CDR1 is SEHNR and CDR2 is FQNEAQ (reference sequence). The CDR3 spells CASSSGLLSSYNEQFF. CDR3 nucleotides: TGTGCCAGCAGCTCGGGACTATTGAGCTCCTACAATGAGCAGTTCTTC.

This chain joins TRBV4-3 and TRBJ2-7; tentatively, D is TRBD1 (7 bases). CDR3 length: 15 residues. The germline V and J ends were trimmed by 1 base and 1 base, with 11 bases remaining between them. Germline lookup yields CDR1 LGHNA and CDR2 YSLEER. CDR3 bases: TGCGCCAGCAGCCAAGGCGGGACAGCGTCCTACGAGCAGTACTTC. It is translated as CASSQGGTASYEQYF.

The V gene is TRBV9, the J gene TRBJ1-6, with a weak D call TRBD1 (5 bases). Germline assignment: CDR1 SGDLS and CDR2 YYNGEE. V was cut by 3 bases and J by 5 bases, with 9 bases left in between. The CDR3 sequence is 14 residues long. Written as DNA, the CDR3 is TGTGCCAGCAGCGCCGGACAACATAATTCACCCCTCCACTTT. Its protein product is CASSAGQHNSPLHF.

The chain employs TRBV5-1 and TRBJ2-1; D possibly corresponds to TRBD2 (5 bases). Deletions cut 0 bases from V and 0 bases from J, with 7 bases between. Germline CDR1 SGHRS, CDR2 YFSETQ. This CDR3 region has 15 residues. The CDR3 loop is CASSLVAGSYNEQFF. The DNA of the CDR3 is TGCGCCAGCAGCTTGGTTGCGGGCTCCTACAATGAGCAGTTCTTC.

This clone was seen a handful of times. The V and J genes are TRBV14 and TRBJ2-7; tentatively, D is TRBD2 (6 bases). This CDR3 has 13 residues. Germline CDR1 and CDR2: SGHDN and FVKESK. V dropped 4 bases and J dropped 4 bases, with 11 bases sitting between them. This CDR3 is CASSRGEHYEQYF. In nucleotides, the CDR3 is TGTGCCAGCAGCCGCGGGGAGCATTACGAGCAGTACTTC.

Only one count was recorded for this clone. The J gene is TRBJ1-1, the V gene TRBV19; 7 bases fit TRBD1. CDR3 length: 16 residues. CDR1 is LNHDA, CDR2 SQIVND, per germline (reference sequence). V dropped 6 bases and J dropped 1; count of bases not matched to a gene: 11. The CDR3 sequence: CASSHPRGARNTEAFF. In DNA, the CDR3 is TGTGCCAGTAGCCATCCCAGGGGGGCGCGGAACACTGAAGCTTTCTTT.

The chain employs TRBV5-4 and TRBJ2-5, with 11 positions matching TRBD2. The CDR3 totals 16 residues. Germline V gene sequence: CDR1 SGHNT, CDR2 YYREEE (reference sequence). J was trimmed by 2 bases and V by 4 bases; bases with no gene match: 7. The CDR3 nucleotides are TGTGCCAGCAGCCGAACTGGGACTAGCGGACAAGAGACCCAGTACTTC. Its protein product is CASSRTGTSGQETQYF.

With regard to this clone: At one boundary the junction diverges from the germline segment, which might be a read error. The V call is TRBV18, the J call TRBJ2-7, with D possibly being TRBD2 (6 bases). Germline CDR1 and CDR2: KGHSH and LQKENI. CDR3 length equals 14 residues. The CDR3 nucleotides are TGTGCCAGCACAGGAGGGACGAGCTCCTACGGGCAGTACTTC. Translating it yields CASTGGTSSYGQYF.

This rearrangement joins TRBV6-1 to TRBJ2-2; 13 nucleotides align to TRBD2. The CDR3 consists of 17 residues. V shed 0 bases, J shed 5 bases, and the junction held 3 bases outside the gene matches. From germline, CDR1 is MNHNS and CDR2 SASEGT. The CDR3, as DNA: TGTGCCAGCAGTGAAGCGGGACTAGCGGGACGAACCGGGGAGCTGTTTTTT. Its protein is CASSEAGLAGRTGELFF.

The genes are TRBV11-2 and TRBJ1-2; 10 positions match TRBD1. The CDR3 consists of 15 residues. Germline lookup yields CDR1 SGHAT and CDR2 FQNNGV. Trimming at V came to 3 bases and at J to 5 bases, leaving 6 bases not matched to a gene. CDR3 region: CASSFSTGGGYGYTF. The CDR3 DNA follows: TGTGCCAGCAGCTTCTCGACAGGGGGCGGGTATGGCTACACCTTC. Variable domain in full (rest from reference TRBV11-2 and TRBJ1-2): EAGVAQSPRYKIIEKRQSVAFWCNPISGHATLYWYQQILGQGPKLLIQFQNNGVVDDSQLPKDRFSAERLKGVDSTLKIQPAKLEDSAVYLCASSFSTGGGYGYTFGSGTRLTVV.

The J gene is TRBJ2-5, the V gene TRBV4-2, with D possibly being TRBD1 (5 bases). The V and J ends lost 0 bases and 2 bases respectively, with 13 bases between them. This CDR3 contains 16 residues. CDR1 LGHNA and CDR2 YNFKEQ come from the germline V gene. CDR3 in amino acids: CASSQDGRRDQETQYF. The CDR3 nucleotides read TGTGCCAGCAGCCAAGATGGTCGCAGGGATCAAGAGACCCAGTACTTC.

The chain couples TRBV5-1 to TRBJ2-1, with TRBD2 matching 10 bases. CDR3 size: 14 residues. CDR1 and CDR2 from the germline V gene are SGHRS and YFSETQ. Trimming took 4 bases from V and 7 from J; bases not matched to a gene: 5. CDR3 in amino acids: CASSLLAGANEQFF. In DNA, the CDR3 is TGCGCCAGCAGCCTTCTAGCGGGAGCGAATGAGCAGTTCTTC.

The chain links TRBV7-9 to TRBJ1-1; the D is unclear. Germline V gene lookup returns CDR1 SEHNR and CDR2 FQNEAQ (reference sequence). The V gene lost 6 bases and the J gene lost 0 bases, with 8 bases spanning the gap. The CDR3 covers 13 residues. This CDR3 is CASSAGMNTEAFF. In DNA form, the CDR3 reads TGTGCCAGCAGTGCGGGGATGAACACTGAAGCTTTCTTT.

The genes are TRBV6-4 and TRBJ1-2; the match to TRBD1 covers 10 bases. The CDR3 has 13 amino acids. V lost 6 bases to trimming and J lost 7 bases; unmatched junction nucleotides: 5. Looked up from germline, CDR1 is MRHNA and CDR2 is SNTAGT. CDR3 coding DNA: TGTGCCAGCAGATCCGGGACAGGGGCTGGCTACACCTTC. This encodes CASRSGTGAGYTF.

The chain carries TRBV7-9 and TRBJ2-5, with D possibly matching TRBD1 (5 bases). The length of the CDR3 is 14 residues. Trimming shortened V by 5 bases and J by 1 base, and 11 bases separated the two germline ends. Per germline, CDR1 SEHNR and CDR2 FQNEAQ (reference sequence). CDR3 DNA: TGTGCCAGCAGCATCAGACAGTTCCAAGAGACCCAGTACTTC. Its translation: CASSIRQFQETQYF.

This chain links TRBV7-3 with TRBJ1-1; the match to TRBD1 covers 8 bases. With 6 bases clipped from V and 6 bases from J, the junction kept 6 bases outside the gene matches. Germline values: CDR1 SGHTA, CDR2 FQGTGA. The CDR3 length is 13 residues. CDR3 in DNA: TGTGCCAGCAGACTGGACAGGGTGGCTGAAGCTTTCTTT. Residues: CASRLDRVAEAFF.

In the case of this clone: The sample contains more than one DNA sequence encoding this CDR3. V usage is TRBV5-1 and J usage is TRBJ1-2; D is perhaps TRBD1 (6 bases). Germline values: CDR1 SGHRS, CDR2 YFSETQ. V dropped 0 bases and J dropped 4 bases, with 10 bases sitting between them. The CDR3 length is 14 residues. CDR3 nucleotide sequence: TGCGCCAGCAGCTTGGGGCAGGGGCCCTATGGCTACACCTTC. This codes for CASSLGQGPYGYTF.

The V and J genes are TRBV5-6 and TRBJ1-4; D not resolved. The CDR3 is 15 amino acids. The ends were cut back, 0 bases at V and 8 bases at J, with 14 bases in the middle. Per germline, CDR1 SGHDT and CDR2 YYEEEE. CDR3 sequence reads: CASSLAGSGVEKLFF. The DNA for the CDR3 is TGTGCCAGCAGCTTGGCCGGGAGTGGGGTGGAAAAACTGTTTTTT.

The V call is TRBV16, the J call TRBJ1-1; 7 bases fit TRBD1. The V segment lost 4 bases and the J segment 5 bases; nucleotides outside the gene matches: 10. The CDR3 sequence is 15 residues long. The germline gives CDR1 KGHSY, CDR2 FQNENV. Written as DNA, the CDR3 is TGTGCCAGCAGCCCTAGACAGGGTACGGGGACTGAAGCTTTCTTT. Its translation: CASSPRQGTGTEAFF.

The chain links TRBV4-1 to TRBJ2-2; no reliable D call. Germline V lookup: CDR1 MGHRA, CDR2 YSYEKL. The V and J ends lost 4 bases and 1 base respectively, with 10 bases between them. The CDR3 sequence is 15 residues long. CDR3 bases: TGCGCCAGCAGCCCCCAAGAGTTGAACACCGGGGAGCTGTTTTTT. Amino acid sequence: CASSPQELNTGELFF.

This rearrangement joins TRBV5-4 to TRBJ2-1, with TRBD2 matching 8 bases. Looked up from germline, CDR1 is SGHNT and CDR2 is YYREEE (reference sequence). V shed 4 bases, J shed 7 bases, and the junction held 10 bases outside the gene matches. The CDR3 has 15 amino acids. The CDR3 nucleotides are TGTGCCAGCAGCCCCGGGGGGGGGCAAGGGAATGAGCAGTTCTTC. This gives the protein CASSPGGGQGNEQFF.

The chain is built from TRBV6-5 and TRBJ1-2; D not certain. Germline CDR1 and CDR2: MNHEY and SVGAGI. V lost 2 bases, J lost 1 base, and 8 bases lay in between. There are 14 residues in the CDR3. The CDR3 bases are TGTGCCAGCAGTTACGGTGGCAGTAACTATGGCTACACCTTC. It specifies CASSYGGSNYGYTF.

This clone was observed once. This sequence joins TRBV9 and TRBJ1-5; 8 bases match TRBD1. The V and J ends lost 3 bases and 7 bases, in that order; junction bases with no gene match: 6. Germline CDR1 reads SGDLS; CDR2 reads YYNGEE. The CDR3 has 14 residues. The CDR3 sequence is CASSAGTGEQPQHF. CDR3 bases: TGTGCCAGCAGCGCCGGGACAGGAGAACAGCCCCAGCATTTT.